This record looks at one T cell receptor (beta chain) sequence and its context. V lost 1 base to trimming and J lost 5 bases; unmatched junction nucleotides: 13. Per germline, CDR1 LGHDT and CDR2 YNNKEL (reference sequence). CDR3 length equals 17 residues. This sample was included in a study of T cell responses to AZD1222 COVID-19 vaccine. Study context: Some second doses came at about 4 weeks and others at about 12 weeks; these were pooled.

Data came from immunoSEQ multiplex PCR; TCRdb stores just in-frame clones and leaves some out. The sample contains 60,000 or so clones, roughly 88% of which appear only once. The sequence came from an adult in good health. The sample in question was peripheral blood, obtained on day 0 of AZD1222 vaccination. The chain has TRBV3-1 (or the pseudogene TRBV3-2) and TRBJ2-5, with 7 positions matching TRBD2. CDR3 nucleotides: TGTGCCAGCAGCCAAGGTCCGGGATCGGGAGGACGGGAGACCCAGTACTTC. Protein sequence: CASSQGPGSGGRETQYF.